This T cell receptor (beta chain) originates from a study of identifying expanded T cells in peripheral blood. Study outcomes and limitations: Roughly 1.2 clones differed between technical replicates, versus about 17 and 20 over time. Variance in clone template counts between two-week samples significantly increased with total template count across all healthy donors.

The CDR3 spans 15 residues. Germline V gives CDR1 MNHEY, CDR2 SMNVEV (reference sequence). Trimming at V came to 2 bases and at J to 2 bases, leaving 2 bases not matched to a gene. No infections or other immune events were documented during collection. Note on this clone: Its matching antigen is unknown.

Profiled with immunoSEQ multiplex PCR; TCRdb holds only in-frame clones, not every one. The data show approximately 110,000 clones, with around 89% seen just once and 7% to 9% held by the top ten. The sequence came from a person aged 18 to 75 in good health. The specimen was blood. This rearrangement joins TRBV27 to TRBJ2-2; 7 nucleotides agree with TRBD1. The CDR3 nucleotides are TGTGCCAGCAGTTTAGGGACAGTTAACACCGGGGAGCTGTTTTTT. Its protein product is CASSLGTVNTGELFF.